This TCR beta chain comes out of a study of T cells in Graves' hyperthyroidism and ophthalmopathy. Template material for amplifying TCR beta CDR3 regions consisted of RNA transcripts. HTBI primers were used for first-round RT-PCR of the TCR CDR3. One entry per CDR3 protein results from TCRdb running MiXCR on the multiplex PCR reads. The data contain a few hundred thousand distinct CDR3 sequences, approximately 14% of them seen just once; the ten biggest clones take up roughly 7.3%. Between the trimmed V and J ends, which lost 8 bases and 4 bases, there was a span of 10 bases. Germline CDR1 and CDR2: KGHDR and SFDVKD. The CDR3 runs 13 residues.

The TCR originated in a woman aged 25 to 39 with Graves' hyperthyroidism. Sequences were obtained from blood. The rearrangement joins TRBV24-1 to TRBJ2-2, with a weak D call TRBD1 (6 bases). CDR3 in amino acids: CATIGGPTGELFF. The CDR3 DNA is TGTGCCACCATAGGGGGTCCCACCGGGGAGCTGTTTTTT.